This TCR beta chain was recorded in a study of blood T cell repertoires in COVID-19. Germline loops: CDR1 SGHAT, CDR2 FQNNGV. V dropped 4 bases and J dropped 8 bases, with 9 bases sitting between them. CDR3 length: 12 amino acids. This table comes from immunoSEQ multiplex PCR, and its TCRdb copy is limited to in-frame clones, with some not included. The sample lists some 320,000 clones; around 90% were seen once. Clinical history reported by participants formed the basis on which cohorts were assigned. In Cohort 3, a recovered donor had either two negative PCRs, clearance, or symptom resolution. This clone is a singleton in its sample.

The sample comprised PBMCs or T cells enriched from blood (not recorded which). The source of this sequence is a man aged 55 to 70 who had recovered from COVID-19. The J gene is TRBJ2-1, the V gene TRBV11-2; no clear D gene. CDR3 DNA sequence: TGTGCCAGCAGCTCTCAGGTAGATGAGCAGTTCTTC. This gives the protein CASSSQVDEQFF.